The TCR beta chain under discussion was sequenced for a study of blood T cell repertoires in COVID-19. About the research overall: The origin of the acute and convalescent COVID-19 samples was the United States, Italy and Spain.

CDR1 and CDR2 (germline): SQVTM, ANQGSEA. Trimming removed 3 bases from V and 5 bases from J, with 8 bases in between. The CDR3 is made up of 11 amino acids. Here immunoSEQ multiplex PCR was the method, and the copy in TCRdb shows in-frame clones only, minus some. The data hold about 63,000 clones, with about 75% observed a single time. The chain employs TRBV29-1 and TRBJ2-7; no definite D call. This clonotype originated in a woman of 80 years or more with acute or convalescent COVID-19. The sample taken for sequencing was peripheral blood. The chain's CDR3 is CSVERRDEQYF. CDR3 DNA sequence: TGCAGCGTTGAGAGGCGCGACGAGCAGTACTTC.